The sequence of this TCR beta chain was determined in a study of shared T cell receptors in the human thymus. Clones were read by immunoSEQ multiplex PCR, and TCRdb kept only the in-frame ones, dropping some. The table shows hundreds of thousands of clones, with 70% to 90% occurring only once. The CDR3 has 15 residues. Trimming took off 6 bases at V and 0 bases at J, with 14 bases between the two ends. Germline V CDR1 and CDR2: LNHDA, SQIVND (reference sequence). These records were also assigned to another study, of human thymus T cells. That work states: Donation came from healthy Finnish infants having corrective surgery for congenital heart defects. Thymus was obtained from resections taken during corrective heart surgery. Thymic and blood repertoires seemed to show skewed V and J gene use. Unrelated individuals had highly overlapping thymic repertoires, as reported in related research.

The sample taken for sequencing was thymocytes. The sequence was obtained from a boy under two years old with a congenital heart defect. The gene calls are TRBV19 and TRBJ1-1; D unclear. The CDR3 DNA is TGTGCCAGTAGCGCGCCCGGCGGCCTGAACACTGAAGCTTTCTTT. Amino acids: CASSAPGGLNTEAFF.